These T cell receptor beta chains were read from a single sample in a study of blood T cell repertoires in COVID-19. Produced via immunoSEQ multiplex PCR; TCRdb's table is partial and in-frame only. The data contain some 190,000 clones, approximately 91% of them singletons. The sequenced sample was peripheral blood. These receptors came from a man younger than 30 with active or convalescent COVID-19. CDR3s include the opening cysteine and the closing phenylalanine or tryptophan. Each record gives: D gene, CDR3 length, V gene, J gene, clone size, CDR3 DNA, CDR3 protein. The D gene is left open where the match is weak. Size is stated for part of the rows, as once, few or many counts, or as a class when the clone is expanded.

>NA|16|TRBV4-3|TRBJ2-7|NA
TGCGCCAGCAGCCAGGCTGCCGGGACTCTCTCCTACGAGCAGTACTTC
CASSQAAGTLSYEQYF
>NA|14|TRBV30|TRBJ1-6|few
TGTGCCTGGAGGGCCAGCTCCTATAATTCACCCCTCCACTTT
CAWRASSYNSPLHF
>NA|13|TRBV27|TRBJ2-1|NA
TGTGCCAGCAGTTTATCGATCGGAGATGAGCAGTTCTTC
CASSLSIGDEQFF
>NA|15|TRBV7-9|TRBJ1-4|NA
TGTGCCAGCAGCTTATCGACAGGAACTAATGAAAAACTGTTTTTT
CASSLSTGTNEKLFF
>TRBD1|14|TRBV7-9|TRBJ2-7|NA
TGTGCCAGCAGCTTCGGGACAGGGGACTACGAGCAGTACTTC
CASSFGTGDYEQYF
>NA|15|TRBV4-3|TRBJ1-2|NA
TGCGCCAGCAGCCAAGATTTCGGAGGGGACTATGGCTACACCTTC
CASSQDFGGDYGYTF
>TRBD1|15|TRBV5-4|TRBJ2-1|NA
TGTGCCAGCAGTCAGGACAGGGCATCCCACAATGAGCAGTTCTTC
CASSQDRASHNEQFF
>NA|16|TRBV11-2|TRBJ2-3|few
TGTGCCAGCAGCGAATCCTCAGGGCTTGGGACAGATACGCAGTATTTT
CASSESSGLGTDTQYF
>TRBD1|15|TRBV18|TRBJ1-1|NA
TGTGCCAGCTCACCGTTTGGGACAGCGAACACTGAAGCTTTCTTT
CASSPFGTANTEAFF
>TRBD2|15|TRBV7-7|TRBJ2-1|NA
TGTGCTAGCAGCCCGGGACTAGCGGGAGGAAATGAGCAGTTCTTC
CASSPGLAGGNEQFF
>TRBD1|16|TRBV5-1|TRBJ2-1|NA
TGCGCCAGCAGCTTTTCCGGGACAGGGGCCTACAATGAGCAGTTCTTC
CASSFSGTGAYNEQFF
>TRBD2|19|TRBV4-3|TRBJ2-1|NA
TGCGCCAGCAGCCAAGAGGGTGCCGGGACTAGCTTTTCCTACAATGAGCAGTTCTTC
CASSQEGAGTSFSYNEQFF
>TRBD1|19|TRBV5-1|TRBJ2-2|NA
TGCGCCAGCAGCTCCTCTTTGGGACAGGGAGGGAAGAACACCGGGGAGCTGTTTTTT
CASSSSLGQGGKNTGELFF
>TRBD1|15|TRBV3-1/TRBV3-2|TRBJ1-2|NA
TGTGCCAGCAGCCTAGATCCGGGACAGGGAAATGGCTACACCTTC
CASSLDPGQGNGYTF
>TRBD1|13|TRBV30|TRBJ1-2|NA
TGTGCCTGGAGCGTAGGGACAGGACCTGGCTACACCTTC
CAWSVGTGPGYTF
>NA|15|TRBV15|TRBJ1-3|NA
TGTGCCACCAGCAGAGAGCGGGCGTCTGGAAACACCATATATTTT
CATSRERASGNTIYF
>NA|14|TRBV30|TRBJ2-7|NA
TGTGCCTGGAGTGTCTCTGGTTACTATTACGAGCAGTACTTC
CAWSVSGYYYEQYF
>NA|16|TRBV27|TRBJ2-1|NA
TGTGCCAGCAGCCCAACTCTACGAGACAGGAGACAAGAGCAGTTCTTC
CASSPTLRDRRQEQFF
>TRBD2|16|TRBV7-9|TRBJ2-5|NA
TGTGCCAGCAGCTCTAGGACTAGCGGGAGGCCGGAGACCCAGTACTTC
CASSSRTSGRPETQYF
>TRBD1|19|TRBV7-9|TRBJ2-1|NA
TGTGCCAGCAGCTTAGCGTCCGGGACAGGAAAAAGCTCCTACAATGAGCAGTTCTTC
CASSLASGTGKSSYNEQFF
>TRBD2|20|TRBV23-1|TRBJ2-3|NA
TGCGCCAGCAGTCAACCCCGGACTAGCGGGAGGACGGCTAGCACAGATACGCAGTATTTT
CASSQPRTSGRTASTDTQYF
>NA|17|TRBV27|TRBJ2-7|NA
TGTGCCAGCAGTTTATATAGCGGTCAGGGTCGTTCCTACGAGCAGTACTTC
CASSLYSGQGRSYEQYF
>TRBD2|15|TRBV2|TRBJ2-2|NA
TGTGCCAGGAAACAAGCGGGAGGGAACACCGGGGAGCTGTTTTTT
CARKQAGGNTGELFF
>TRBD2|15|TRBV5-1|TRBJ2-5|NA
TGCGCCAGCAGCGCAGCGGGGGGCCGGTCAGAGACCCAGTACTTC
CASSAAGGRSETQYF
>TRBD2|16|TRBV7-7|TRBJ2-3|NA
TGTGCCAGCAGCGAAAGCCCTAGCGGGGGGACAGATACGCAGTATTTT
CASSESPSGGTDTQYF
>NA|14|TRBV15|TRBJ1-1|NA
TGTGCCACCAGCAGGGGGACGAACAGGGCGGAAGCTTTCTTT
CATSRGTNRAEAFF
>TRBD2|17|TRBV4-2|TRBJ2-7|NA
TGTGCCAGCAGCCAAGATCGCGGCGGGAGCTACACCTACGAGCAGTACTTC
CASSQDRGGSYTYEQYF
>NA|14|TRBV6-1|TRBJ2-7|NA
TGTGCCAGCAGTGAAGACTGGCACCTAGGCGAGCAGTACTTC
CASSEDWHLGEQYF
>TRBD2|14|TRBV29-1|TRBJ2-3|once
TGCAGCGGACATAGCGGGGGGGACACAGATACGCAGTATTTT
CSGHSGGDTDTQYF
>TRBD1|14|TRBV10-3|TRBJ1-2|NA
TGTGCCATCAGTACACCGGGACAGAACTATGGCTACACCTTC
CAISTPGQNYGYTF
>TRBD1|15|TRBV6-5|TRBJ2-7|once
TGTGCCAGCAGTTCACGGACAGGGGAGTACTACGAGCAGTACTTC
CASSSRTGEYYEQYF
>TRBD1|14|TRBV5-8|TRBJ1-2|NA
TGTGCCAGCAGCTACAGGACAGGGTTGGTTGGCTACACCTTC
CASSYRTGLVGYTF
>NA|14|TRBV19|TRBJ2-5|NA
TGTGCCAGTAGTATCGGGTCAGCTCAAGAGACCCAGTACTTC
CASSIGSAQETQYF
>TRBD1|14|TRBV7-2|TRBJ1-3|few
TGTGCCAGCAGGCGTACAGGGGCTGGAAACACCATATATTTT
CASRRTGAGNTIYF
>TRBD2|16|TRBV4-1|TRBJ2-3|NA
TGCGCCAGCAGCCAAGATCAGCTAGCGGGAGGGCCTCGGATGTATTTT
CASSQDQLAGGPRMYF
>TRBD1|16|TRBV4-1|TRBJ2-7|NA
TGCGCCAGCAGCCCAACCCGGACAGGGGATGACTACGAGCAGTACTTC
CASSPTRTGDDYEQYF